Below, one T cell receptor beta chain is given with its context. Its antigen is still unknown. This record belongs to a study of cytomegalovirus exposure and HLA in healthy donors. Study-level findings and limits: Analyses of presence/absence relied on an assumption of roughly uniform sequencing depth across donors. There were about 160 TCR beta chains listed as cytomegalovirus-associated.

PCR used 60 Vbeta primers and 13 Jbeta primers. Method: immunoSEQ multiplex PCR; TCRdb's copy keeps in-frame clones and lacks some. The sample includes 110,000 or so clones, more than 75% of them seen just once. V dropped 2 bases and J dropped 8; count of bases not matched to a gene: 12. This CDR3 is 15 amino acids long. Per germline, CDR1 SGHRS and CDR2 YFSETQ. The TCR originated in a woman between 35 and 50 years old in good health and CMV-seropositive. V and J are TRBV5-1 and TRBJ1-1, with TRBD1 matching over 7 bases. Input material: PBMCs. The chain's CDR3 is CASSFDLQGSNEAFF. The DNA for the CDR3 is TGCGCCAGCAGCTTCGATCTACAGGGGTCAAACGAAGCTTTCTTT.